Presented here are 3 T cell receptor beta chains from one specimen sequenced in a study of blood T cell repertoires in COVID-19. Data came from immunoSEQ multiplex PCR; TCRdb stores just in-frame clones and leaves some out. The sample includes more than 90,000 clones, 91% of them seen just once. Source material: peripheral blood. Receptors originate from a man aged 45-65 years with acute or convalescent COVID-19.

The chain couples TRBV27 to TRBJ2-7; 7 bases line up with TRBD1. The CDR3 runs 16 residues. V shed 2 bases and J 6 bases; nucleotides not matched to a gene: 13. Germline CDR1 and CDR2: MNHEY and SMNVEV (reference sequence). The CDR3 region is CASSLGQAPSITEQYF. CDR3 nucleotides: TGTGCCAGCAGTTTAGGACAGGCACCCTCAATCACCGAGCAGTACTTC.

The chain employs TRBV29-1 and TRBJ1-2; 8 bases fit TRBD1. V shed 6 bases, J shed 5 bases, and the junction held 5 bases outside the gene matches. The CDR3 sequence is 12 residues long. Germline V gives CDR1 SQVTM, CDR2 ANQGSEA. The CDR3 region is CSVRQGTYGYTF. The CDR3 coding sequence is TGCAGCGTCAGACAGGGGACTTATGGCTACACCTTC.

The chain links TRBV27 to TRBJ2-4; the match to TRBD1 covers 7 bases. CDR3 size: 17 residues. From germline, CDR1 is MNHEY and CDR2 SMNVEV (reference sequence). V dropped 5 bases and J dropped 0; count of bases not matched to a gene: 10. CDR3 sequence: CASSPGTAILAKNIQYF. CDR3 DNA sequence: TGTGCCAGCAGTCCCGGGACAGCAATCTTAGCCAAAAACATTCAGTACTTC.